A single sample gave rise to the 15 T cell receptor beta chains below, sequenced in a study of cytotoxic CD8 clonotypes in ibrutinib-treated CLL. Using immunoSEQ multiplex PCR, the repertoire was profiled, and TCRdb retains in-frame clones only, with some absent. The sample includes over 30,000 clones, approximately 71% seen only once; the top ten take 7%. Material: PBMCs, obtained at disease progression, from a patient treated with ibrutinib. Receptors were obtained from a human donor with chronic lymphocytic leukemia.

The chain employs TRBV15 and TRBJ2-2; no clear D gene. Per germline, CDR1 LNHNV and CDR2 YYDKDF (reference sequence). There are 13 residues in the CDR3. V lost 5 bases and J 4 bases, leaving 8 bases between the germline ends. The CDR3 nucleotides are TGTGCCACCAGCTCCACCCCCACCGGGGAGCTGTTTTTT. It codes for CATSSTPTGELFF.

For the CDR3, the DNA is TGTGCCAGCAGCTCACTAGCGGGAGCCACCGGGGAGCTGTTTTTT. Its protein product is CASSSLAGATGELFF. V and J are TRBV5-4 and TRBJ2-2; the match to TRBD2 covers 11 bases. This CDR3 contains 15 residues. Germline V CDR1 and CDR2: SGHNT, YYREEE (reference sequence). J was trimmed by 4 bases and V by 3 bases; bases with no gene match: 2.

The V and J genes are TRBV2 and TRBJ2-3, with 8 positions matching TRBD2. Losses at the gene ends were 7 bases for V and 0 bases for J; bases not matched to a gene: 9. Per germline, CDR1 SNHLY and CDR2 FYNNEI. This CDR3 comprises 16 residues. CDR3 amino acids: CASKKLAGPSTDTQYF. The DNA for the CDR3 is TGTGCCAGCAAAAAGTTAGCGGGACCGAGCACAGATACGCAGTATTTT.

The CDR3 region is CASSRSGSGGNEQFF. For the CDR3, the DNA is TGCGCCAGCAGCAGAAGCGGGAGCGGGGGAAATGAGCAGTTCTTC. This chain connects TRBV5-1 to TRBJ2-1, with TRBD2 matching over 8 bases. Trimming cost V 4 bases and J 7 bases; bases outside gene matches: 10. This CDR3 region has 15 residues. Germline assignment: CDR1 SGHRS and CDR2 YFSETQ.

The gene calls are TRBV11-3 and TRBJ2-1; possibly TRBD2 for D (5 bases). Per germline, CDR1 SGHNT and CDR2 YENEEA. Trimming shortened V by 4 bases and J by 12 bases, and 22 bases separated the two germline ends. CDR3 size: 15 residues. CDR3 residues: CASSSHRAGGGGQFF. The CDR3 DNA sequence: TGTGCCAGCAGCTCTCATCGGGCGGGTGGCGGAGGGCAGTTCTTC. Combining the CDR3 with reference TRBV11-3 and TRBJ2-1 gives the whole variable domain EAGVVQSPRYKIIEKKQPVAFWCNPISGHNTLYWYLQNLGQGPELLIRYENEEAVDDSQLPKDRFSAERLKGVDSTLKIQPAELGDSAVYLCASSSHRAGGGGQFFGPGTRLTVL.

Notes on this clone: One junction end disagrees with the germline gene, perhaps due to a read error. The rearrangement uses TRBV7-7 and TRBJ2-5; D might be TRBD1 (6 bases). Germline V gives CDR1 SSHAT, CDR2 FNYEAQ (reference sequence). The CDR3 runs 14 residues. This CDR3 is CASSFGQGQETQYF. The CDR3 nucleotides read TGTGCTAGCAGCTTTGGGCAGGGGCAAGAGACCCAGTACTTC.

The rearrangement joins TRBV6-4 to TRBJ2-2; D possibly corresponds to TRBD1 (5 bases). The germline V gene encodes CDR1 MRHNA and CDR2 SNTAGT. This CDR3 region has 14 residues. Trimming removed 0 bases at V and 3 bases at J, with 5 bases between. The CDR3, as DNA: TGTGCCAGCAGTGACTCAGGGGACACCGGGGAGCTGTTTTTT. Amino acid sequence: CASSDSGDTGELFF.

V usage is TRBV7-9 and J usage is TRBJ1-4; perhaps TRBD1 as D (6 bases). The ends were cut back, 5 bases at V and 6 bases at J, with 13 bases in the middle. The CDR3 loop spans 14 amino acids. Germline assignment: CDR1 SEHNR and CDR2 FQNEAQ (reference sequence). The CDR3 DNA reads TGTGCCAGCAGCCTGGAGGGGGTTGATGAAAAACTGTTTTTT. This encodes CASSLEGVDEKLFF.

The chain employs TRBV6-5 and TRBJ1-4; no firm D call. CDR3 size: 14 residues. Trimming stripped 5 bases from V and 10 bases from J, with 17 bases between. Germline CDR1 MNHEY, CDR2 SVGAGI. The CDR3 sequence is CASSALKGSGKLFF. The CDR3 DNA follows: TGTGCCAGCAGTGCCCTGAAAGGGTCAGGAAAACTGTTTTTT.

The rearrangement uses TRBV7-8 and TRBJ1-1; D gene uncertain. V was clipped by 1 base and J by 0 bases, with 6 bases between them. The germline V gene encodes CDR1 SGHVS and CDR2 FQNEAQ. This CDR3 region has 14 residues. The DNA for the CDR3 is TGTGCCAGCAGCTTAGGCCAGATGAACACTGAAGCTTTCTTT. Its translation: CASSLGQMNTEAFF.

The V gene is TRBV7-2, the J gene TRBJ2-6, with a tentative D call TRBD1 (5 bases). CDR1 is SGHTA, CDR2 FQGNSA, per germline. V dropped 5 bases and J dropped 1 base, with 9 bases sitting between them. This CDR3 has 15 residues. CDR3: CASSKGVSGANVLTF. CDR3 DNA sequence: TGTGCCAGCAGCAAAGGGGTATCTGGGGCCAACGTCCTGACTTTC.

V gene TRBV7-2 combines with J gene TRBJ2-1; 13 nucleotides agree with TRBD2. This CDR3 is 16 amino acids long. The V segment lost 1 base and the J segment 12 bases; nucleotides outside the gene matches: 9. Germline CDR1 is SGHTA and CDR2 is FQGNSA. CDR3 region: CASSLVSLAGGSLQFF. DNA for the CDR3: TGTGCCAGCAGCTTAGTCTCACTAGCGGGAGGGTCTTTGCAGTTCTTC. The full variable domain, in which reference TRBV7-2 and TRBJ2-1 provide the parts outside the CDR3, is GAGVSQSPSNKVTEKGKDVELRCDPISGHTALYWYRQSLGQGLEFLIYFQGNSAPDKSGLPSDRFSAERTGGSVSTLTIQRTQQEDSAVYLCASSLVSLAGGSLQFFGPGTRLTVL.

The chain's CDR3 is CASSNLRQGGGEKLFF. The CDR3 region has the DNA TGTGCCAGCAGCAACCTCCGGCAGGGCGGAGGGGAAAAACTGTTTTTT. The V call is TRBV7-9, the J call TRBJ1-4; D possibly corresponds to TRBD1 (5 bases). V gave up 5 bases and J gave up 8 bases, with 21 bases separating them. Per germline, CDR1 SEHNR and CDR2 FQNEAQ (reference sequence). The CDR3 runs to 16 residues.

The V and J genes are TRBV18 and TRBJ2-5, with a weak D call TRBD1 (6 bases). The CDR3 covers 14 residues. Germline-derived CDR1 and CDR2 are KGHSH and LQKENI. V was cut by 3 bases and J by 1 base, with 9 bases left in between. The CDR3: CASSPQQGQETQYF. The CDR3 DNA sequence: TGTGCCAGCTCACCCCAACAGGGCCAAGAGACCCAGTACTTC.

V usage is TRBV28 and J usage is TRBJ1-3; D is undetermined. The CDR3 length is 15 residues. The V gene's germline CDR1 is MDHEN and CDR2 SYDVKM. Trimming took off 5 bases at V and 0 bases at J, with 11 bases between the two ends. The CDR3 is CASSLTSYSGNTIYF. The CDR3 nucleotides read TGTGCCAGCAGTCTGACAAGTTACTCTGGAAACACCATATATTTT.